Listed here is a single T cell receptor (beta chain). Its antigen is as yet unknown. This may be a read error: a much more frequent sequence differs by one nucleotide. This entry belongs to a study of regulatory T cells in long-lasting Graves disease. Overall study findings and caveats: TRBV28 was favored in persistent disease, as were TRBJ1-2 and TRBJ2-5. Fewer public clonotypes were shared by new patients (over 950) than by persistent patients (2,741).

Germline assignment: CDR1 ENHRY and CDR2 SYGVKD. This CDR3 has 14 amino acids. Building the TCR beta libraries relied on iRepertoire HTBI primers, and CDR3 regions underwent Arm-PCR. Original processing notes: Sample data revealed roughly 62 TRBV and about 15 TRBJ segments. Using its own MiXCR run on the multiplex PCR reads, TCRdb lists one record per CDR3 protein. The V and J calls were not made by the authors but by TCRdb's processing. The table lists about 340,000 distinct CDR3 sequences, roughly 21% of them singletons, with less than 30% in the top ten. Specified time point: persistent/refractory GD, antithyroid drugs over 5 years with positive TRAb. PBMC RNA was the source of the TCR library. Around 9.8 milliliters of peripheral blood were taken and placed in EDTA tubes.

The TCR comes from a female donor with Graves disease. The sample consisted of peripheral blood mononuclear cells (PBMCs), taken when the disease was refractory, from a patient treated with antithyroid drugs. V gene TRBV10-3 combines with J gene TRBJ1-5, with 8 bases that match TRBD1. CDR3 sequence reads: CAISQGASNQPQRF. The DNA of the CDR3 is TGTGCCATCAGTCAGGGGGCTAGCAATCAGCCCCAGCGTTTT.